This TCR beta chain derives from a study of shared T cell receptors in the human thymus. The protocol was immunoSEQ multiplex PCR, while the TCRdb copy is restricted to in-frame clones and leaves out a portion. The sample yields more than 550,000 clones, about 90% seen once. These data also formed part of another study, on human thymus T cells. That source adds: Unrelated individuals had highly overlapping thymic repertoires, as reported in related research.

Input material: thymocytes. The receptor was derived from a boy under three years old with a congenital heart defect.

CDR3 residues: CASRARQGNQPQHF. In DNA, the CDR3 is TGTGCCAGCAGAGCACGACAGGGCAATCAGCCCCAGCATTTT. The chain couples TRBV2 to TRBJ1-5, with D possibly TRBD1 on 6 matching bases. The CDR3 spans 14 residues. Trimming removed 6 bases from V and 2 bases from J, with 11 bases in between. The germline V gene encodes CDR1 SNHLY and CDR2 FYNNEI.